The following is a TCR beta chain sequence with its context. The antigen is unknown. This entry is derived from a study of shared clonotypes between healthy human individuals. The CDR3 extends over 14 amino acids. V shed 8 bases and J 4 bases; nucleotides not matched to a gene: 6. Germline CDR1 is WSHSY and CDR2 is SAAADI. Repertoires were generated with immunoSEQ multiplex PCR, while TCRdb's copy carries only in-frame clones and drops some. This table has roughly 1,000,000 clones, about 80% appearing once. Study observations and caveats: Limited genetic and exposure-history diversity came from having few donors. In the sorted subsets, rarefaction showed sequencing was incomplete despite large depth.

Donation came from healthy HIV-negative adults that had no recent acute infections or vaccinations. The TCR originated in a man younger than 35 in good health. Some clones in this sample may be carry-over from other donors' samples. The chain links TRBV10-2 to TRBJ2-1; 9 bases are shared with TRBD2. The sequencing sample was made of memory CD4+ T cells from PBMCs. Regarding subset: CD45RA-negative fraction. The CDR3 protein is CASALAGRYNEQFF. The CDR3 DNA reads as TGCGCCAGCGCCCTAGCGGGAAGGTACAATGAGCAGTTCTTC.